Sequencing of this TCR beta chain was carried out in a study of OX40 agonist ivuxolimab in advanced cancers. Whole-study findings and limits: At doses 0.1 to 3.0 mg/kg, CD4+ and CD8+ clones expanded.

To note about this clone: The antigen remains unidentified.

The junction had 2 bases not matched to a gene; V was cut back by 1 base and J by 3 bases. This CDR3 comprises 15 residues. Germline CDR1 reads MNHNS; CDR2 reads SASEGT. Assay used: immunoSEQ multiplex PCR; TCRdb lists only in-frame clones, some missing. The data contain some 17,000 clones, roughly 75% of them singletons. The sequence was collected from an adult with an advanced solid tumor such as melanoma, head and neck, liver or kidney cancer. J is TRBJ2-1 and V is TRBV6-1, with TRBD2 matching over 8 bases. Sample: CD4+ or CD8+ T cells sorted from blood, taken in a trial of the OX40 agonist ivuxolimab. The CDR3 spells CASSEEAGGYNEQFF. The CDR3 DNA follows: TGTGCCAGCAGTGAAGAGGCGGGGGGCTACAATGAGCAGTTCTTC.